Here is one TCR beta chain with its context. The data stem from a study of blood T cell repertoires in COVID-19. Study at large: There were acute and convalescent COVID-19 samples, and they came from the United States, Italy and Spain. The cDNA or gDNA used as material had been derived from T cells, B-cell-depleted T cells, or PBMCs.

This CDR3 spans 13 amino acids. The germline V gene has CDR1 SGHTA and CDR2 FQGNSA. V lost 4 bases, J lost 10 bases, and 4 bases stayed unmatched. Assay: immunoSEQ multiplex PCR; the TCRdb copy retains only in-frame clones and omits some. The sample contains 150,000 to 200,000 clones, approximately 86% of which appear only once. V and J are TRBV7-2 and TRBJ1-6; 7 positions match TRBD1. Sequencing input: peripheral blood. The TCR originated in an elderly woman with COVID-19, enrolled during active disease. The chain's CDR3 is CASSSDRVSPLHF. CDR3 in DNA: TGTGCCAGCAGCTCCGACAGGGTGTCACCCCTCCACTTT.